This T cell receptor (beta chain) derives from a study of control samples from healthy donors and cancer patients. Sequenced by immunoSEQ multiplex PCR; TCRdb stores in-frame clones only, minus some. The sample records 98,000 or so clones, approximately 82% being singletons. The V gene lost 0 bases and the J gene lost 6 bases, with 9 bases spanning the gap. In germline, CDR1 is SGDLS, CDR2 YYNGEE. CDR3 length: 14 amino acids. The chain is built from TRBV9 and TRBJ2-2; the D call may be TRBD1 or TRBD2 (5 bases each). This clonotype was sampled from a man aged 18 to 30 in good health. The sequencing sample was made of blood. The CDR3 DNA reads TGTGCCAGCAGCGTAGTGAGGGGCGCCGGGGAGCTGTTTTTT. Residues: CASSVVRGAGELFF.